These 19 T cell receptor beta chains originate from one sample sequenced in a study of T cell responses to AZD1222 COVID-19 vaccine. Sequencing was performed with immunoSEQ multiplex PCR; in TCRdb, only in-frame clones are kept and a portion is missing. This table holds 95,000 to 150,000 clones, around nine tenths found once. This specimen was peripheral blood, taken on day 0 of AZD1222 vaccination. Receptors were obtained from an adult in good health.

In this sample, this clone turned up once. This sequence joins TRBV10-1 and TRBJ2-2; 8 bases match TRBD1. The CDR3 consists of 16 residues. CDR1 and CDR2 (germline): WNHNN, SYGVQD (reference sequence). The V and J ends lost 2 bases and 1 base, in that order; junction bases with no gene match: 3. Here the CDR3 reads CASSEGGTGNTGELFF. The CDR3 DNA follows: TGCGCCAGCAGTGAGGGGGGGACAGGGAACACCGGGGAGCTGTTTTTT.

Written as DNA, the CDR3 is TGTGCCAGCAGTTATTCGTGGGGACAGGGAACTGAAGCTTTCTTT. Translated, it gives CASSYSWGQGTEAFF. The J gene is TRBJ1-1, the V gene TRBV6-9, with TRBD1 identical over 9 bases. From germline, CDR1 is MNHGY and CDR2 SVAAGI. J lost 5 bases, V lost 0 bases, and 4 bases had no gene match. The CDR3 contains 15 residues.

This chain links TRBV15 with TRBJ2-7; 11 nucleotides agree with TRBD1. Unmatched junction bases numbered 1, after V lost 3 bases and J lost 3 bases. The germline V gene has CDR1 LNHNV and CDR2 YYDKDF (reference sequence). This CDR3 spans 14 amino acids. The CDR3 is CATSRGTGGYEQYF. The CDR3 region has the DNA TGTGCCACCAGCAGGGGGACAGGGGGCTACGAGCAGTACTTC.

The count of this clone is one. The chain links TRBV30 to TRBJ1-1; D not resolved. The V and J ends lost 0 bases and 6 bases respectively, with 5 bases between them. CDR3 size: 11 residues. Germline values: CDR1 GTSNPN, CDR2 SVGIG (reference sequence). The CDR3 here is CAWSVRPEAFF. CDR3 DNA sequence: TGTGCCTGGAGTGTACGGCCTGAAGCTTTCTTT.

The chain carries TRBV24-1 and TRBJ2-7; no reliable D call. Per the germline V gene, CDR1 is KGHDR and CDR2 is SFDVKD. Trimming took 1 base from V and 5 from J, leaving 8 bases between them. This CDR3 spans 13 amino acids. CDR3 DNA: TGTGCCACCAGTGATTTCATGGACGACGAGCAGTACTTC. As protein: CATSDFMDDEQYF.

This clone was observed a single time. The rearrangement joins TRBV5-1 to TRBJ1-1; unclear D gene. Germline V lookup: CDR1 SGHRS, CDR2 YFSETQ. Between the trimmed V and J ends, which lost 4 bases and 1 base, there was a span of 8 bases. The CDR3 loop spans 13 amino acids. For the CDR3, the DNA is TGCGCCAGCAGCGCCGGGAGGAACACTGAAGCTTTCTTT. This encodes CASSAGRNTEAFF.

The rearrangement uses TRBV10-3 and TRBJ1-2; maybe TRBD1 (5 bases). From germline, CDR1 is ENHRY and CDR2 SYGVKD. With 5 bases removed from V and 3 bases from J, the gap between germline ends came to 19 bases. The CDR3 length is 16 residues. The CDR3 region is CAISRTGGIADYGYTF. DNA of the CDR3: TGTGCCATCAGTCGAACTGGGGGAATAGCGGACTATGGCTACACCTTC.

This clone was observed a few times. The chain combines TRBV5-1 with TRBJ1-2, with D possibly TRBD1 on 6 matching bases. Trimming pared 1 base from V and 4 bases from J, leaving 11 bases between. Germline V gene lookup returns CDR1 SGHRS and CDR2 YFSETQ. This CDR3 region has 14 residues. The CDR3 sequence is CASSLTQGAYGYTF. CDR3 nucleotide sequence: TGCGCCAGCAGCTTGACACAGGGTGCCTATGGCTACACCTTC.

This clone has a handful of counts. The CDR3 DNA is TGTGCCAGCAGCGCCGTAGCGGTAGGGCCCTACGAGCAGTACTTC. Protein sequence: CASSAVAVGPYEQYF. The V call is TRBV9, the J call TRBJ2-7; TRBD2 might be the D (6 bases). Germline V gives CDR1 SGDLS, CDR2 YYNGEE. CDR3 length: 15 residues. The V and J ends lost 3 bases and 2 bases respectively, with 15 bases between them.

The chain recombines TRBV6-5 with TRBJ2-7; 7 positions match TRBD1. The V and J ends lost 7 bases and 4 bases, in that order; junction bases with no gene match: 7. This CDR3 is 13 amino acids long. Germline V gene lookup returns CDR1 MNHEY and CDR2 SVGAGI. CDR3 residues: CASTWTGGYEQYF. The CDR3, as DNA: TGTGCCAGCACTTGGACAGGCGGGTACGAGCAGTACTTC.

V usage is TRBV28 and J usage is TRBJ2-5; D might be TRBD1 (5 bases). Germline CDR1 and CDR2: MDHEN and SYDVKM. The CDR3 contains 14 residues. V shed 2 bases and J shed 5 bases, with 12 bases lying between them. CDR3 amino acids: CASSLVGRVETQYF. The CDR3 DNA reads TGTGCCAGCAGTTTAGTGGGCAGGGTGGAGACCCAGTACTTC.

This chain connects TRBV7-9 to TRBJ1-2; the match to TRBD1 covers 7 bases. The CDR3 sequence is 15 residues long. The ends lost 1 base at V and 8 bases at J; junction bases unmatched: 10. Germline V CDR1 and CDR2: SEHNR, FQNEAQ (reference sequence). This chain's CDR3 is CASSLVASAGGGYTF. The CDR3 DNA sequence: TGTGCCAGCAGCTTAGTAGCTTCGGCAGGGGGAGGCTACACCTTC.

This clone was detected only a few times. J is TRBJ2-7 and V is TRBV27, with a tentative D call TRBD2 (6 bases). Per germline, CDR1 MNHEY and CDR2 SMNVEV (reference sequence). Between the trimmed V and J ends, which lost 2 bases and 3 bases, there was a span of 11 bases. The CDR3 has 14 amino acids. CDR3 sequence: CASSLLGGGYEQYF. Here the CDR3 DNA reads TGTGCCAGCAGTTTACTCGGGGGTGGCTACGAGCAGTACTTC.

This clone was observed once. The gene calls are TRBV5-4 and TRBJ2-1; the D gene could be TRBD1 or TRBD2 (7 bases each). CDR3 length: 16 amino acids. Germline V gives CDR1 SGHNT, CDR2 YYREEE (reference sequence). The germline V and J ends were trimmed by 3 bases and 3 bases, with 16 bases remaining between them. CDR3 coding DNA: TGTGCCAGCAGCTGGGGAGGGGACAGAGGCTACAATGAGCAGTTCTTC. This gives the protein CASSWGGDRGYNEQFF.

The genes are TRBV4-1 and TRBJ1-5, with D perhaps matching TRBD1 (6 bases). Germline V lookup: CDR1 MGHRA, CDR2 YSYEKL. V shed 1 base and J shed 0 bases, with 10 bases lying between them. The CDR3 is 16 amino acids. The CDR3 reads CASSQVGGTSNQPQHF. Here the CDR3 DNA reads TGCGCCAGCAGCCAAGTTGGGGGCACTAGCAATCAGCCCCAGCATTTT.

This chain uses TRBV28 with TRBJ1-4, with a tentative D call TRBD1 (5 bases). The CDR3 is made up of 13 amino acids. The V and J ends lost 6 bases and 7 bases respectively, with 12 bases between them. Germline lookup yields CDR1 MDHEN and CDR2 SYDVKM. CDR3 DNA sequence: TGTGCCAGCAGAACTGCGGGGGTTGAAAAACTGTTTTTT. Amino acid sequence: CASRTAGVEKLFF. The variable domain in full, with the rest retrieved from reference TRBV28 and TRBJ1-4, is DVKVTQSSRYLVKRTGEKVFLECVQDMDHENMFWYRQDPGLGLRLIYFSYDVKMKEKGDIPEGYSVSREKKERFSLILESASTNQTSMYLCASRTAGVEKLFFGSGTQLSVL.

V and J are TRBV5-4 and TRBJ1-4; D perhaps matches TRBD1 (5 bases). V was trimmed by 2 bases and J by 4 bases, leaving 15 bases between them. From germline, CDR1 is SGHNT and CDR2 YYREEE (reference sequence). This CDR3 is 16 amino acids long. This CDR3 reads CASSFWGRAGNEKLFF. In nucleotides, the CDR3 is TGTGCCAGCAGCTTTTGGGGGAGAGCCGGTAATGAAAAACTGTTTTTT.

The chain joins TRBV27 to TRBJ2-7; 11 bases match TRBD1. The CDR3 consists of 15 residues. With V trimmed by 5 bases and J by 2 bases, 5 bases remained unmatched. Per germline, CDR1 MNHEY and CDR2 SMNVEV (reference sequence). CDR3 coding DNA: TGTGCCAGCAGTCCACTGGGACAGGGGGCCTACGAGCAGTACTTC. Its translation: CASSPLGQGAYEQYF.

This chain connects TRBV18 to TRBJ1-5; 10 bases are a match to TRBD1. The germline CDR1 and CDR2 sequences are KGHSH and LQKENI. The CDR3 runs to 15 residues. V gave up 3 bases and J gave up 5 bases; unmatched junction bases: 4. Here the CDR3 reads CASSPRQGADQPQHF. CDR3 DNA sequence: TGTGCCAGCTCACCCCGACAGGGGGCGGATCAGCCCCAGCATTTT.